This TCR beta chain was identified in a study of blood T cell repertoires in COVID-19. The wider study: There were acute and convalescent COVID-19 samples, and they came from the United States, Italy and Spain. T cells, B-cell-depleted T cells, or PBMCs provided the cDNA or gDNA that served as material.

Authors' analysis steps: Amplification from reference gene primers served as the basis for estimated nucleated cell counts. Clones were read by immunoSEQ multiplex PCR, and TCRdb kept only the in-frame ones, dropping some. V and J calls and clone size are copied from that table; D and trimming were computed from the DNA. The sample has 200,000 or so clones; roughly 80% are singletons. This clone was seen more than once but under ten times. The CDR3 has 14 residues. The V gene's germline CDR1 is LGHNA and CDR2 YSLEER. The trim removed 4 bases at V and 1 base at J, leaving 3 bases unmatched. This clonotype originated in a woman aged 55-75 years who had recovered from COVID-19. Sequencing was performed on peripheral blood. The V and J genes are TRBV4-3 and TRBJ1-1; TRBD1 agrees at 7 bases. CDR3 bases: TGCGCCAGCAGCCCCGGGACAGAGAACACTGAAGCTTTCTTT. As protein: CASSPGTENTEAFF.